The 29 T cell receptor beta chains in this list originate from one sample, sequenced in a study of blood T cell repertoires in COVID-19. Clones were sequenced by immunoSEQ multiplex PCR, and TCRdb holds only the in-frame ones, with some missing. Among approximately 38,000 clones listed, around 87% were seen once. Sequenced material: peripheral blood. The source is a man aged 50-60 years with active or convalescent COVID-19.

This chain links TRBV11-2 with TRBJ1-3, with 8 bases aligning to TRBD1. The CDR3 loop spans 18 amino acids. The V segment lost 0 bases and the J segment 4 bases; nucleotides outside the gene matches: 11. Per the germline V gene, CDR1 is SGHAT and CDR2 is FQNNGV. The CDR3 bases are TGTGCCAGCAGCTTAGATCTACCTCGGCAGGGGGCGGGAAACACCATATATTTT. This encodes CASSLDLPRQGAGNTIYF.

The V call is TRBV7-9, the J call TRBJ1-1; tentatively, D is TRBD1 (5 bases). Trimming pared 2 bases from V and 8 bases from J, leaving 9 bases between. The CDR3 consists of 12 residues. CDR1 and CDR2 from the germline V gene are SEHNR and FQNEAQ (reference sequence). The CDR3 bases are TGTGCCAGCAGCTTAAGACAGTCGGAAGCTTTCTTT. As protein: CASSLRQSEAFF.

The J gene is TRBJ2-6, the V gene TRBV5-1, with D possibly being TRBD1 (5 bases). The V gene lost 5 bases and the J gene lost 0 bases, with 15 bases spanning the gap. This CDR3 comprises 17 residues. Germline V CDR1 and CDR2: SGHRS, YFSETQ. The CDR3 region is CASRPGFGDSGANVLTF. CDR3 nucleotides: TGCGCCAGCAGACCAGGGTTTGGTGACTCTGGGGCCAACGTCCTGACTTTC.

The CDR3 sequence: CASSLTGVNTGELFF. The CDR3 bases are TGTGCCAGTAGTTTGACGGGAGTAAACACCGGGGAGCTGTTTTTT. The chain has TRBV19 and TRBJ2-2, with D possibly matching TRBD2 (6 bases). Trimming left V 5 bases short and J 2 bases short, with 12 bases between. Per germline, CDR1 LNHDA and CDR2 SQIVND (reference sequence). The CDR3 has 15 amino acids.

The chain combines TRBV7-9 with TRBJ1-4; the D is unclear. The CDR3 loop spans 14 amino acids. V was pared by 8 bases and J by 5 bases, with 15 bases between. Germline CDR1 reads SEHNR; CDR2 reads FQNEAQ (reference sequence). Here the CDR3 reads CASCMGGRNEKLFF. The DNA of the CDR3 is TGTGCCAGCTGCATGGGAGGGAGAAATGAAAAACTGTTTTTT.

J is TRBJ2-1 and V is TRBV5-1; 8 bases agree with TRBD2. V lost 0 bases to trimming and J lost 3 bases; unmatched junction nucleotides: 2. The germline V gene encodes CDR1 SGHRS and CDR2 YFSETQ. The CDR3 spans 15 residues. The CDR3 region has the DNA TGCGCCAGCAGCTTGGTCAGCGGGAGCTACAATGAGCAGTTCTTC. It is translated as CASSLVSGSYNEQFF.

The chain joins TRBV19 to TRBJ1-2, with D possibly being TRBD1 (5 bases). Trimming took 3 bases from V and 8 from J, leaving 19 bases between them. Germline CDR1 and CDR2: LNHDA and SQIVND (reference sequence). The CDR3 consists of 15 residues. The CDR3 DNA is TGTGCCAGTAGTATCAGGGTGATGGCGGAGAAGGGCTACACCTTC. Translation gives CASSIRVMAEKGYTF.

This clone was detected only once. V is TRBV15 and J is TRBJ1-2; D perhaps matches TRBD1 (6 bases). Germline CDR1 and CDR2: LNHNV and YYDKDF (reference sequence). The CDR3 sequence is 14 residues long. V lost 1 base and J 8 bases, leaving 14 bases between the germline ends. The chain's CDR3 is CATSRGQVGGGYTF. CDR3 coding DNA: TGTGCCACCAGCAGAGGACAGGTCGGCGGAGGCTACACCTTC. The full variable domain, rest sourced from reference TRBV15 and TRBJ1-2, is DAMVIQNPRYQVTQFGKPVTLSCSQTLNHNVMYWYQQKSSQAPKLLFHYYDKDFNNEADTPDNFQSRRPNTSFCFLDIRSPGLGDTAMYLCATSRGQVGGGYTFGSGTRLTVV.

This sequence joins TRBV21-1 and TRBJ2-5; whether TRBD2, the table's D call, matches the DNA was not checked. TRBV21-1 is a documented pseudogene. This CDR3 spans 16 amino acids. The CDR3 DNA reads as TGTGCCAGCAGGAACTTAAACAAGCGGGATCAAGAGACCCAGTACTTC. This codes for CASRNLNKRDQETQYF.

This clone was recorded only once. This sequence joins TRBV5-1 and TRBJ1-5, with 7 bases lining up with TRBD1. The germline gives CDR1 SGHRS, CDR2 YFSETQ. This CDR3 has 14 amino acids. J was trimmed by 5 bases and V by 3 bases; bases with no gene match: 5. CDR3 in amino acids: CASSSTGQDQPQHF. CDR3 coding DNA: TGCGCCAGCAGCTCCACCGGACAGGATCAGCCCCAGCATTTT.

The chain uses TRBV19 and TRBJ1-2, with D perhaps matching TRBD1 (6 bases). Trimming took 1 base from V and 11 from J, leaving 20 bases between them. The CDR3 is made up of 15 amino acids. The V gene's germline CDR1 is LNHDA and CDR2 SQIVND (reference sequence). CDR3 sequence (DNA): TGTGCCAGTAGTATAGCTTGGACAGTGGGAACTTTGTACACCTTC. Translation: CASSIAWTVGTLYTF.

This sequence joins TRBV2 and TRBJ1-2; tentatively, D is TRBD1 (5 bases). Germline V gives CDR1 SNHLY, CDR2 FYNNEI. Trimming removed 7 bases from V and 0 bases from J, with 15 bases in between. The CDR3 length is 15 residues. For the CDR3, the DNA is TGTGCCAGCACCGGGACTGGGCTTACTAACTATGGCTACACCTTC. Its protein is CASTGTGLTNYGYTF.

The genes are TRBV2 and TRBJ1-1, with 8 bases fitting TRBD1. This CDR3 contains 12 residues. In germline, CDR1 is SNHLY, CDR2 FYNNEI. Trimming took 7 bases from V and 7 from J; bases not matched to a gene: 5. The CDR3 here is CASNSGGFEAFF. DNA for the CDR3: TGTGCCAGCAATTCAGGGGGCTTTGAAGCTTTCTTT. The entire variable domain, with the rest obtained from reference TRBV2 and TRBJ1-1, is as follows: EPEVTQTPSHQVTQMGQEVILRCVPISNHLYFYWYRQILGQKVEFLVSFYNNEISEKSEIFDDQFSVERPDGSNFTLKIRSTKLEDSAMYFCASNSGGFEAFFGQGTRLTVV.

The gene calls are TRBV27 and TRBJ2-7, with a tentative D call TRBD2 (6 bases). The CDR3 has 14 residues. The V and J ends lost 5 bases and 6 bases respectively, with 17 bases between them. The germline V gene encodes CDR1 MNHEY and CDR2 SMNVEV (reference sequence). The CDR3 loop is CASSRRDSLSEQYF. CDR3 DNA: TGTGCCAGCAGTCGGCGGGACTCCTTATCCGAGCAGTACTTC.

The chain carries TRBV27 and TRBJ1-5, with 8 bases identical to TRBD1. Losses at the gene ends were 3 bases for V and 0 bases for J; bases not matched to a gene: 10. The CDR3 contains 18 residues. CDR1 MNHEY and CDR2 SMNVEV come from the germline V gene (reference sequence). In DNA, the CDR3 is TGTGCCAGCAGTTTTTCCCCGCCGACAGGGGTTAGCAATCAGCCCCAGCATTTT. Its protein product is CASSFSPPTGVSNQPQHF.

The gene calls are TRBV7-3 and TRBJ2-2; no clear D. The germline V and J ends were trimmed by 1 base and 2 bases, with 8 bases remaining between them. Germline values: CDR1 SGHTA, CDR2 FQGTGA. CDR3 length equals 15 residues. CDR3 nucleotides: TGTGCCAGCAGCTTAATTGCGGCCAACACCGGGGAGCTGTTTTTT. Encoded protein: CASSLIAANTGELFF.

As regards this clone: The sample has other DNA sequences that encode this CDR3 too. The genes are TRBV29-1 and TRBJ1-2; a possible D gene is TRBD1 (6 bases). This CDR3 contains 11 residues. CDR1 and CDR2 (germline): SQVTM, ANQGSEA. Trimming removed 6 bases from V and 2 bases from J, with 7 bases in between. CDR3 loop: CSVQGNYGYTF. Written as DNA, the CDR3 is TGCAGCGTCCAGGGGAACTATGGCTACACCTTC.

V gene TRBV5-5 combines with J gene TRBJ2-3, with a weak D call TRBD2 (5 bases). The ends were cut back, 9 bases at V and 0 bases at J, with 11 bases in the middle. The CDR3 length is 13 residues. Per the germline V gene, CDR1 is SGHKS and CDR2 is YYEKEE (reference sequence). Here the CDR3 DNA reads TGTGCCACCGAGGGAACAAGCACAGATACGCAGTATTTT. Translated: CATEGTSTDTQYF. The variable domain in full, with the rest retrieved from reference TRBV5-5 and TRBJ2-3, is DAGVTQSPTHLIKTRGQQVTLRCSPISGHKSVSWYQQVLGQGPQFIFQYYEKEERGRGNFPDRFSARQFPNYSSELNVNALLLGDSALYLCATEGTSTDTQYFGPGTRLTVL.

This clone was detected once. The genes are TRBV3-1 (or the pseudogene TRBV3-2) and TRBJ2-1; D possibly corresponds to TRBD2 (6 bases). The CDR3 covers 16 residues. Trimming pared 0 bases from V and 2 bases from J, leaving 11 bases between. CDR1 is LGHDT, CDR2 YNNKEL, per germline (reference sequence). The CDR3 sequence: CASSQEGGVPYNEQFF. In nucleotides, the CDR3 is TGTGCCAGCAGCCAAGAGGGCGGGGTCCCCTACAATGAGCAGTTCTTC.

Written as DNA, the CDR3 is TGTGCCAGCAGCTCCCGAATGACTAGCGGGAGGAGCGGTGAGCAGTTCTTC. It yields the protein CASSSRMTSGRSGEQFF. V and J are TRBV7-9 and TRBJ2-1; 13 nucleotides agree with TRBD2. V shed 4 bases, J shed 9 bases, and the junction held 12 bases outside the gene matches. The CDR3 loop spans 17 amino acids. Germline V gene sequence: CDR1 SEHNR, CDR2 FQNEAQ (reference sequence).

The chain has TRBV9 and TRBJ1-6; 8 nucleotides line up with TRBD1. The V gene end was trimmed by 3 bases and the J gene end by 6 bases; junction bases not matched to a gene: 5. Germline V gene lookup returns CDR1 SGDLS and CDR2 YYNGEE. This CDR3 has 15 amino acids. The DNA for the CDR3 is TGTGCCAGCAGCGCTACAGGGGGGGGTAATTCACCCCTCCACTTT. Its protein is CASSATGGGNSPLHF.

This clone showed up just a few times. The chain is built from TRBV27 and TRBJ2-1; TRBD1 aligns across 9 bases. J lost 4 bases, V lost 7 bases, and 11 bases had no gene match. The germline V gene has CDR1 MNHEY and CDR2 SMNVEV (reference sequence). The CDR3 has 16 residues. The CDR3 coding sequence is TGTGCCAGCACGTGGGGAACCGGGACAGGGTACAATGAGCAGTTCTTC. It yields the protein CASTWGTGTGYNEQFF.

The chain employs TRBV2 and TRBJ2-7; 11 bases line up with TRBD2. Germline V gene lookup returns CDR1 SNHLY and CDR2 FYNNEI. This CDR3 is built from 18 residues. The V gene end was trimmed by 6 bases and the J gene end by 0 bases; junction bases not matched to a gene: 13. This chain's CDR3 is CASSSPPSGRRSSYEQYF. CDR3 DNA: TGTGCCAGCAGCTCCCCTCCTAGCGGGAGGAGGAGCTCCTACGAGCAGTACTTC.

V usage is TRBV9 and J usage is TRBJ2-3; 9 bases are a match to TRBD2. CDR1 and CDR2 (germline): SGDLS, YYNGEE. The CDR3 length is 16 residues. V lost 2 bases to trimming and J lost 0 bases; unmatched junction nucleotides: 4. In DNA, the CDR3 is TGTGCCAGCAGCGTGAGACTAGCGGCCAGCACAGATACGCAGTATTTT. This encodes CASSVRLAASTDTQYF.

The V gene is TRBV2, the J gene TRBJ2-7, with a tentative D call TRBD1 (6 bases). The germline CDR1 and CDR2 sequences are SNHLY and FYNNEI. The CDR3 is made up of 14 amino acids. Trimming removed 7 bases from V and 1 base from J, with 14 bases in between. The CDR3 DNA is TGTGCCAGCACCCGGGACATAGGATCCTACGAGCAGTACTTC. It codes for CASTRDIGSYEQYF.

The CDR3 here is CASSLVVGGGDEKLFF. Here the CDR3 DNA reads TGTGCCAGCAGCTTAGTGGTGGGCGGAGGGGATGAAAAACTGTTTTTT. The rearrangement links TRBV7-2 to TRBJ1-4, with TRBD1 as a possible D gene (5 bases). CDR3 size: 16 residues. The V end was cut by 1 base, the J end by 6 bases, with 15 bases between. Germline V gives CDR1 SGHTA, CDR2 FQGNSA.

The chain links TRBV21-1 to TRBJ2-1; TRBD2 is taken as the D call from the table, unchecked against the DNA. TRBV21-1 is classified as a pseudogene. The CDR3 totals 12 residues. CDR3 in DNA: TGTGCCAGCATACTGGAGGCACATGAGCAGTTCTTC. Translated, it gives CASILEAHEQFF.

The CDR3 bases are TGTGCCAGCTCACCCCAACCGGGACAGAGAACTGAAGCTTTCTTT. It is translated as CASSPQPGQRTEAFF. The gene calls are TRBV18 and TRBJ1-1; 7 bases line up with TRBD1. This CDR3 is 15 amino acids long. Germline CDR1 reads KGHSH; CDR2 reads LQKENI. The ends lost 3 bases at V and 5 bases at J; junction bases unmatched: 9.

The rearrangement joins TRBV27 to TRBJ2-2; 7 nucleotides agree with TRBD1. V gave up 8 bases and J gave up 6 bases; unmatched junction bases: 18. This CDR3 region has 17 residues. Per germline, CDR1 MNHEY and CDR2 SMNVEV (reference sequence). The CDR3 DNA is TGTGCCAGCCGAGACAGGGCCGGGATGGGACGGGCCGGGGAGCTGTTTTTT. Translating gives CASRDRAGMGRAGELFF.